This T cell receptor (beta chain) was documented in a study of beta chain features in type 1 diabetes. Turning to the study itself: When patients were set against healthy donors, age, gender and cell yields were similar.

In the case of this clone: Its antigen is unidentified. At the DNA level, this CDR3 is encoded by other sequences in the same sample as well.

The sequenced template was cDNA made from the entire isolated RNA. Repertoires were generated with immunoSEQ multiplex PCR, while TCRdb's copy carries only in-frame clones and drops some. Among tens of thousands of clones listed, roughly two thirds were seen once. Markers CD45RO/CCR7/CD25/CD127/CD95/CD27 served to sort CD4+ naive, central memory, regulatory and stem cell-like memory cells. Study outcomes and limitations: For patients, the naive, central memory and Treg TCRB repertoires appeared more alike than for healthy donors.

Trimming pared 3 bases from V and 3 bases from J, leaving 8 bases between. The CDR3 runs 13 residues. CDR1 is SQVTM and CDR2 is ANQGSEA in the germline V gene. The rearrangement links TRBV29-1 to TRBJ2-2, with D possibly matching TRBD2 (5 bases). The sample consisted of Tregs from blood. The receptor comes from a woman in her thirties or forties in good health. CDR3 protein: CSVDSGYTGELFF. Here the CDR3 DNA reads TGCAGCGTTGATTCGGGGTACACCGGGGAGCTGTTTTTT.